A single T cell receptor beta chain is shown here with its context. Its antigen is not known. Relative to the germline gene, one junction end is altered; a read error may explain this. TCRbeta libraries were built with three rounds of nested PCR, modified from ARM-PCR. TCRdb called the multiplex PCR reads again in MiXCR, with one record for every CDR3 protein. The repertoire holds about 98,000 distinct CDR3 sequences, with roughly 78% as singletons. This sample's RNA came from whole unsorted tissue. Distant lung tissue was collected more than 3 cm away from the tumor edge. These data originate in a study of tumor and adjacent non-tumor tissue in lung cancer. Study results and limitations: Tumor tissue had significantly higher TCR diversity than normal lung.

This TCR derives from a man in his sixties with small cell lung cancer. Sequences were obtained from distant non-tumor lung tissue.

The CDR3 coding sequence is TGTCCCAGCCAAGAGCGGCAGGGCAACAATGAGCAGTTCTTC. Translated, it gives CPSQERQGNNEQFF. The chain links TRBV11-2 to TRBJ2-1; D tentatively reads TRBD1 or TRBD2 (5 bases each). This CDR3 contains 14 residues. Germline lookup yields CDR1 SGHAT and CDR2 FQNNGV.